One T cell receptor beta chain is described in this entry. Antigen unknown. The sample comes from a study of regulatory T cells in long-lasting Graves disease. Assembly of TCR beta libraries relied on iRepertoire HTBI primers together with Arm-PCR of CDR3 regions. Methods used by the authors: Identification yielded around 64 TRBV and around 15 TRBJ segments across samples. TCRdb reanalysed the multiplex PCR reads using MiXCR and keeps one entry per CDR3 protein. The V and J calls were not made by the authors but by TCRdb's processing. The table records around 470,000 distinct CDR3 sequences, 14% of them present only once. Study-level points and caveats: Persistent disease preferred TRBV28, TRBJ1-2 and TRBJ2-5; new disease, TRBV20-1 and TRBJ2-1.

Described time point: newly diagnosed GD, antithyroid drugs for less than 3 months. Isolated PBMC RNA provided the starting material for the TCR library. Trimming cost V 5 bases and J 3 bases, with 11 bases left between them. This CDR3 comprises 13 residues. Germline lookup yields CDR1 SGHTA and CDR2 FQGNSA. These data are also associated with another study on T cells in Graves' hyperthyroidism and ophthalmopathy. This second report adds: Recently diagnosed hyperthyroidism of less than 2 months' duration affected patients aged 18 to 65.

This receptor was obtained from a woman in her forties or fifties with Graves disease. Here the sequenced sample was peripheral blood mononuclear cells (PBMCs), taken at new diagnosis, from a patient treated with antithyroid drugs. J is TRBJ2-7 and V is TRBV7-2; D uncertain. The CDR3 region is CASSGRLGYEQYF. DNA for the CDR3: TGTGCCAGCAGCGGGCGGTTGGGCTACGAGCAGTACTTC. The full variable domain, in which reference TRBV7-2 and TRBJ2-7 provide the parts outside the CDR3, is GAGVSQSPSNKVTEKGKDVELRCDPISGHTALYWYRQSLGQGLEFLIYFQGNSAPDKSGLPSDRFSAERTGGSVSTLTIQRTQQEDSAVYLCASSGRLGYEQYFGPGTRLTVT.